This is a list of T cell receptor beta chains from one sample in a study of T cells in Graves' hyperthyroidism and ophthalmopathy. TCRdb redid the calling of the multiplex PCR reads with MiXCR, one entry per CDR3 protein. The sample has around 760,000 distinct CDR3 sequences; under 45% are singletons. Input material: blood. Receptor source: a woman aged 40 to 50 with Graves' hyperthyroidism. The CDR3 runs from the conserved cysteine through the conserved F or W. A D gene is named only where the DNA matches it firmly. Size tells how often a clone was seen (once, few, many) or the class of an expanded clone, and some rows leave it out.

v_gene	d_gene	abundance	j_gene	CDR3aa	CDR3nt
TRBV7-6	NA	NA	TRBJ2-5	CASSSMTMSGTQYF	TGTGCCAGCAGTTCCATGACCATGTCGGGGACCCAGTACTTC
TRBV4-2	NA	NA	TRBJ1-4	CASSQDGGEKLFF	TGTGCCAGCAGCCAAGATGGGGGTGAAAAACTGTTTTTT
TRBV10-3	TRBD2	NA	TRBJ2-2	CASASEGLAGKNTGELFF	TGTGCCAGCGCGTCCGAAGGACTAGCGGGGAAGAACACCGGGGAGCTGTTTTTT
TRBV6-5	TRBD2	few	TRBJ2-7	CASRSGLAGSYEQYF	TGTGCCAGCAGATCTGGACTAGCTGGGTCCTACGAGCAGTACTTC
TRBV11-2	TRBD1	many	TRBJ1-2	CASTPGGMASYGYTF	TGTGCCAGCACCCCAGGGGGCATGGCGAGCTATGGCTACACCTTC
TRBV5-1	NA	NA	TRBJ2-7	CASSPSRADEQYF	TGTGCCAGCAGCCCGAGCAGGGCCGACGAGCAGTACTTC
TRBV11-3	TRBD2	many	TRBJ2-5	CASSPGLAGGGETQYF	TGTGCCAGCAGCCCGGGACTAGCGGGAGGGGGAGAGACCCAGTACTTC
TRBV5-1	TRBD1	many	TRBJ1-1	CASSWTGWDEAFF	TGCGCCAGCAGCTGGACAGGGTGGGATGAAGCTTTCTTT
TRBV24-1	TRBD1	NA	TRBJ1-2	CATSDPGQGDYGYTF	TGTGCCACCAGTGACCCCGGACAGGGTGACTATGGCTACACCTTC
TRBV5-6	NA	few	TRBJ1-3	CASSRAGNTIYF	TGTGCCAGCAGCCGAGCTGGAAACACCATATATTTT
TRBV19	NA	many	TRBJ2-7	CASSRDWRQVSYEQYF	TGTGCCAGTAGTCGTGACTGGCGGCAAGTCTCCTACGAGCAGTACTTC
TRBV13	TRBD1	NA	TRBJ1-1	CASSYGQGRYTEAFF	TGTGCCAGCAGCTACGGACAGGGACGGTACACTGAAGCTTTCTTT
TRBV6-5	NA	few	TRBJ2-7	CASSYSLVKGYEQYF	TGTGCCAGCAGTTACTCATTGGTAAAAGGCTACGAGCAGTACTTC
TRBV6-5	NA	NA	TRBJ2-7	CASRRTVLGEQYF	TGTGCCAGCAGGCGCACGGTTTTGGGCGAGCAGTACTTC
TRBV10-3	NA	many	TRBJ1-2	CAIRTGNYGYTF	TGTGCCATCAGGACGGGGAACTATGGCTACACCTTC
TRBV11-3	NA	few	TRBJ1-1	CASSLGVWGQKNTEAFF	TGTGCCAGCAGCCTCGGGGTCTGGGGACAAAAAAACACTGAAGCTTTCTTT
TRBV9	NA	few	TRBJ2-7	CASSHGNNWAYEQYF	TGTGCCAGCAGCCACGGGAACAACTGGGCCTACGAGCAGTACTTC
TRBV7-3	TRBD1	once	TRBJ2-7	CASSWTPGQGAEEQYF	TGTGCCAGCAGCTGGACACCGGGACAGGGGGCAGAAGAGCAGTACTTC
TRBV10-3	NA	once	TRBJ1-5	CAISEDRDQPQHF	TGTGCCATCAGTGAAGACCGAGATCAGCCCCAGCATTTT
TRBV5-1	NA	NA	TRBJ1-2	CASSFHSMAPTGYTF	TGCGCCAGCAGCTTTCACTCTATGGCCCCGACAGGCTACACCTTC
TRBV10-3	NA	NA	TRBJ2-7	CASGQRYGIDEQYF	TGTGCCAGCGGCCAGCGTTATGGGATCGACGAGCAGTACTTC
TRBV5-8	NA	few	TRBJ2-7	CASSEDGIYEQYF	TGTGCCAGCAGCGAGGACGGAATCTACGAGCAGTACTTC
TRBV7-6	NA	many	TRBJ1-5	CASSLGSGQPQHF	TGTGCCAGCAGCTTAGGGTCGGGGCAGCCCCAGCATTTT
TRBV2	NA	NA	TRBJ2-7	CASSPTTNRADEQYF	TGTGCCAGCAGCCCCACCACAAACAGGGCGGACGAGCAGTACTTC
TRBV29-1	NA	once	TRBJ1-2	CSVDDGHYGYTF	TGCAGCGTTGACGACGGTCACTATGGCTACACCTTC
TRBV19	TRBD2	NA	TRBJ2-5	CASSMVGTSEKETQYF	TGTGCCAGTAGTATGGTGGGCACTAGCGAGAAAGAGACCCAGTACTTC
TRBV7-9	TRBD1	many	TRBJ2-7	CASSLGQGAIHEQYF	TGTGCCAGCAGCTTAGGACAGGGGGCGATTCACGAGCAGTACTTC
TRBV15	NA	NA	TRBJ1-1	CATSTSASGGTEAFF	TGTGCCACCAGCACCTCCGCATCAGGTGGCACTGAAGCTTTCTTT
TRBV20-1	TRBD1	NA	TRBJ2-7	CSARNRTGRTYERYF	TGCAGTGCTAGAAATAGGACAGGGCGAACCTACGAGCGGTACTTC
TRBV29-1	NA	many	TRBJ1-2	CSVAQGDYGYTF	TGCAGCGTGGCACAAGGGGACTATGGCTACACCTTC
TRBV10-3	NA	NA	TRBJ2-7	CAIRSPGTPRDEQYF	TGTGCCATCAGATCCCCCGGGACTCCCAGGGACGAGCAGTACTTC
TRBV5-5	TRBD2	NA	TRBJ2-3	CASSQDRRGGLDTQYF	TGCGCCAGCAGCCAAGATCGGCGGGGGGGCTTAGATACGCAGTATTTT
TRBV10-1	NA	many	TRBJ1-1	CASRETGNGEAFF	TGCGCCAGTCGGGAAACTGGGAATGGTGAAGCTTTCTTT
TRBV24-1	NA	few	TRBJ1-5	CATSEHSGNNQPQHF	TGTGCCACCAGTGAGCACTCAGGCAACAATCAGCCCCAGCATTTT
TRBV19	NA	many	TRBJ1-3	CASSRRFSGNTIYF	TGTGCCAGTTCCCGACGGTTCTCTGGAAACACCATATATTTT
TRBV20-1	NA	NA	TRBJ2-5	CSATPRSGKETQYF	TGCAGTGCTACCCCCCGGTCGGGGAAAGAGACCCAGTACTTC
TRBV10-3	TRBD1	many	TRBJ1-4	CAISDGQGPREKLFF	TGTGCCATCAGTGATGGACAGGGACCACGGGAAAAACTGTTTTTT
TRBV4-2	NA	few	TRBJ1-6	CASSKGGKDSYNSPLHF	TGTGCCAGCAGCAAAGGTGGGAAAGACTCCTATAATTCACCCCTCCACTTT
TRBV19	NA	NA	TRBJ1-2	CASTSVLKGPLAWGYTF	TGTGCCAGTACCTCAGTATTGAAGGGGCCGCTGGCATGGGGCTACACCTTC
TRBV7-9	NA	once	TRBJ1-4	CASSSPQGGNEQPWDEKLFF	TGTGCCAGCAGCTCACCACAGGGAGGCAATGAGCAGCCTTGGGATGAAAAACTGTTTTTT